These T cell receptor beta chains were read from a single sample in a study of blood T cell repertoires in COVID-19. TCRdb's table, derived via immunoSEQ multiplex PCR, lists solely in-frame clones and lacks some. Among approximately 240,000 clones listed, around 84% were seen once. Sequenced: peripheral blood. These receptor sequences come from a woman over 75 with active or convalescent COVID-19. The CDR3 runs from the conserved cysteine through the conserved F or W. Fields, in order: D gene, J gene, V gene, clone size, CDR3 DNA, CDR3 protein. A D gene is named only where the DNA matches it firmly. Clone sizes are given selectively: once, few, many, or a class where the clone is expanded.

. TRBJ1-2 TRBV18 . TGTGCCAGCTCACCGGACAGATATGGCTACACCTTC CASSPDRYGYTF
TRBD2 TRBJ2-3 TRBV4-2 . TGTGCCAGCAGCCAGGGGACTAGCGGGAGTTCGTTTACGCAGTATTTT CASSQGTSGSSFTQYF
. TRBJ1-3 TRBV4-2 . TGTGCCAGCAGCCAAGTGGGCGCGGGGGCTGGAAACACCATATATTTT CASSQVGAGAGNTIYF
TRBD1 TRBJ1-6 TRBV6-2/TRBV6-3 . TGTGCCAGCAGTCGTTCGCAGGGGGGTCAAGGTTCACCCCTCCACTTT CASSRSQGGQGSPLHF
TRBD1 TRBJ1-1 TRBV25-1 . TGTGCCAGCAGTGATAACAGGGGATTTGAAGCTTTCTTT CASSDNRGFEAFF
. TRBJ2-7 TRBV4-3 . TGCGCCAGCAGCCAAGATGAGGGGGGGGCCAGTATGGGCGAGCAGTACTTC CASSQDEGGASMGEQYF
. TRBJ2-7 TRBV28 once TGTGCCAGCACCGCTTCACAGGGTCGACCCTACGAGCAGTACTTC CASTASQGRPYEQYF
TRBD1 TRBJ2-1 TRBV5-4 . TGTGCCAGCAGCCCTCCGTCAGGGGGCCAACTCTCCTACAATGAGCAGTTCTTC CASSPPSGGQLSYNEQFF
. TRBJ1-5 TRBV7-3 . TGTGCCAGCAGCTTAGCCAGGGATCAGCCCCAGCATTTT CASSLARDQPQHF
TRBD1 TRBJ1-6 TRBV11-1 few TGTGCCAGCAGCACGACAGGGGGTAATTCACCCCTCCACTTT CASSTTGGNSPLHF
. TRBJ1-6 TRBV9 . TGTGCCAGCAGCTCGCGGGGTGGGAATTCACCCCTCCACTTT CASSSRGGNSPLHF
. TRBJ1-1 TRBV27 . TGTGCCAGCAGTTCACCCTCCCTAGGGAGAAACACTGAAGCTTTCTTT CASSSPSLGRNTEAFF
TRBD2 TRBJ2-1 TRBV11-2 . TGTGCCAGCAGCACCCCTAGCGGGAGGGCCTACAATGAGCAGTTCTTC CASSTPSGRAYNEQFF
. TRBJ2-4 TRBV24-1 . TGTGCCACCAGTGATCCCGGCGAGGGCATTCAGTACTTC CATSDPGEGIQYF
. TRBJ1-5 TRBV6-2/TRBV6-3 . TGTGCCAGCAGTTACGCTCCCACAGGGAGCCTCAATCAGCCCCAGCATTTT CASSYAPTGSLNQPQHF
. TRBJ2-6 TRBV5-4 . TGTGCCAGCAGCCCCGACAGCAATGGGGCCAACGTCCTGACTTTC CASSPDSNGANVLTF
. TRBJ1-5 TRBV6-2/TRBV6-3 once TGTGCCAGCAGTTACGAGGGGAGGAGCAATCAGCCCCAGCATTTT CASSYEGRSNQPQHF
TRBD1 TRBJ2-7 TRBV19 . TGTGCCAGTAGAAGGACAGGGGGCTCGTACGAGCAGTACTTC CASRRTGGSYEQYF
TRBD1 TRBJ2-3 TRBV24-1 . TGTGCCACCAGTGGCCTACAGGGGGCAAATACAGATACGCAGTATTTT CATSGLQGANTDTQYF
TRBD1 TRBJ2-7 TRBV18 once TGTGCCAGCTCACCGGTCACAGGGGGTACCTACGAGCAGTACTTC CASSPVTGGTYEQYF
. TRBJ2-7 TRBV21-1 . TGTGCCAGCAGCCTAGAAAGCTCCTACGAGCAGTACTTC CASSLESSYEQYF
. TRBJ2-2 TRBV11-3 . TGTGCCAGCAGCTTAAGCAGGGGAAACACCGGGGAGCTGTTTTTT CASSLSRGNTGELFF
. TRBJ1-5 TRBV28 . TGTGCCAGCAGGACCGGGGATCAGCCCCAGCATTTT CASRTGDQPQHF
TRBD1 TRBJ1-2 TRBV5-6 . TGTGCCAGCAGCTTGAGACAGGGCTATGGCTACACCTTC CASSLRQGYGYTF
. TRBJ1-5 TRBV6-2/TRBV6-3 . TGTGCCAGCAGTTACCCCCCACGGGGGGTTAGCAATCAGCCCCAGCATTTT CASSYPPRGVSNQPQHF
. TRBJ1-3 TRBV7-8 . TGTGCCAGCAGCCGTAGAGGTTCCCTAATCTCTGGAAACACCATATATTTT CASSRRGSLISGNTIYF
TRBD1 TRBJ2-5 TRBV5-4 . TGTGCCAGCAGCAGGACAGGGGTCGGTGAGACCCAGTACTTC CASSRTGVGETQYF
. TRBJ2-7 TRBV5-4 . TGTGCCAGCAGCTTGGACGGAGCTCCTAGGTACGAGCAGTACTTC CASSLDGAPRYEQYF
TRBD1 TRBJ1-3 TRBV18 . TGTGCCAGCTCAAACCGGGACAGGGCCGGAAACACCATATATTTT CASSNRDRAGNTIYF
. TRBJ1-1 TRBV7-2 once TGTGCCAGCAGCCAATCTGGAGGGAACACTGAAGCTTTCTTT CASSQSGGNTEAFF
TRBD1 TRBJ2-5 TRBV18 . TGTGCCAGCTCAAGAGGGACAGGGGAGTCCGAGACCCAGTACTTC CASSRGTGESETQYF
TRBD2 TRBJ2-7 TRBV11-3 . TGTGCCAGCAGTCTAGCGGGGGGAACCTACGAGCAGTACTTC CASSLAGGTYEQYF
TRBD1 TRBJ2-7 TRBV2 few TGTGCCAGCATTAAAGGCAGGGGGTTCAACGAGCAGTACTTC CASIKGRGFNEQYF
. TRBJ1-2 TRBV6-2/TRBV6-3 . TGTGCCAGCAGTTACCCCCAGGGCCGCACCCGGAGCTATGGCTACACCTTC CASSYPQGRTRSYGYTF
. TRBJ1-2 TRBV28 . TGTGCCAGCAGGAGGGGGTCTCAGGATGATGGCTACACCTTC CASRRGSQDDGYTF
. TRBJ2-5 TRBV15 once TGTGCCACCAGCAGGTCCTCTGAAGAGACCCAGTACTTC CATSRSSEETQYF
TRBD2 TRBJ2-5 TRBV11-3 once TGTGCCAGCACGCGGGTGGCTAGCGGGGGAGGCGAGACCCAGTACTTC CASTRVASGGGETQYF
TRBD1 TRBJ1-2 TRBV7-2 . TGTGCCAGCAGCTTACGGACAGGCGGCTATGGCTACACCTTC CASSLRTGGYGYTF
TRBD1 TRBJ2-1 TRBV9 . TGTGCCAGCAGCCTGAGGACAGGCAACAATGAGCAGTTCTTC CASSLRTGNNEQFF